Detailed here is one T cell receptor beta chain. This sample stems from a study of cytomegalovirus exposure and HLA in healthy donors. The CDR3 is 14 residues long. Trimming removed 4 bases from V and 4 bases from J; junction bases left unmatched: 2. Germline-derived CDR1 and CDR2 are SGHTA and FQGNSA. The PCR had 60 Vbeta and 13 Jbeta primers. Clones were sequenced by immunoSEQ multiplex PCR, and TCRdb holds only the in-frame ones, with some missing. Of about 170,000 clones detected, roughly 85% appear once; the ten largest clones hold roughly 2.1%. This clonotype was sampled from a man younger than 30 in good health and CMV-seropositive. The chain employs TRBV7-2 and TRBJ1-5; 9 bases match TRBD1. Sequencing input: PBMCs. The CDR3: CASSSDRGNQPQHF. CDR3 sequence (DNA): TGTGCCAGCAGCTCGGACAGGGGAAATCAGCCCCAGCATTTT.